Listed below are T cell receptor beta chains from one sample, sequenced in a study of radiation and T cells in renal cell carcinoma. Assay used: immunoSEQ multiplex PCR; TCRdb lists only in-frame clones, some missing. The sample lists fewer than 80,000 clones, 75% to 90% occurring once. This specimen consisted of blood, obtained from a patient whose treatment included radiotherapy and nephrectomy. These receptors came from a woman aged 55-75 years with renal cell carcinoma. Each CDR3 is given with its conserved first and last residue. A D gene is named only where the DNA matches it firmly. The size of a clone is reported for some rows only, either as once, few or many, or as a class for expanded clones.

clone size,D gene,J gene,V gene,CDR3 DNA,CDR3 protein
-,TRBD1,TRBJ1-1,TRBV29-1,TGCAGCGCCCTAGGACAGGGGGGCTCTGAAGCTTTCTTT,CSALGQGGSEAFF
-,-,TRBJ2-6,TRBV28,TGTGCCAGCAGTTTTCGTGGGTCTGGGGCCAACGTCCTGACTTTC,CASSFRGSGANVLTF
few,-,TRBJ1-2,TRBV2,TGTGCCAGCAGTGAAGAGTATCGCGGCTACACCTTC,CASSEEYRGYTF
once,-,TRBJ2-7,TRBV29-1,TGCAGCGTTGAAGACGGGCGGGACGAGCAGTACTTC,CSVEDGRDEQYF
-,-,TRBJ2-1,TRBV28,TGTGCCAGCCTGATGGGGAACCACAATGAGCAGTTCTTC,CASLMGNHNEQFF
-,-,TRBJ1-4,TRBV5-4,TGTGCCAGCAGCTTGGCAGGGTCTAATGAAAAACTGTTTTTT,CASSLAGSNEKLFF
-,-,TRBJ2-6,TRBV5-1,TGCGCCAGCTCCGTGGGGGTCGCTGGGGCCAACGTCCTGACTTTC,CASSVGVAGANVLTF
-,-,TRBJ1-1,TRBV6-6,TGTGCCAGCAGTTACAGGGCGGAGAACACTGAAGCTTTCTTT,CASSYRAENTEAFF
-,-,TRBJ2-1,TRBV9,TGTGCCAGCAGCGTAGCTACGGGTCTCGATGAGCAGTTCTTC,CASSVATGLDEQFF
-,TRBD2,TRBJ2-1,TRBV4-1,TGCGCCAGCAGCCAAGCGGGAGGGGCGGTGAATGAGCAGTTCTTC,CASSQAGGAVNEQFF
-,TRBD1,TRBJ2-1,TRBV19,TGTGCCAGTAGTACCGACAGGGGGCTTTACAATGAGCAGTTCTTC,CASSTDRGLYNEQFF
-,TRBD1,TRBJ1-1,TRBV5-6,TGTGCCAGCAGCCCCGGGACAGGCTCGAACACTGAAGCTTTCTTT,CASSPGTGSNTEAFF
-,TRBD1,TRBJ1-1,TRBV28,TGTGCCAGCAACACAGGGGTTTTGGCTGAAGCTTTCTTT,CASNTGVLAEAFF